This TCR beta chain comes out of a study of cytomegalovirus exposure and HLA in healthy donors. Study-level background: For the approximately 360 genotyped donors, roughly 81% fell within the Caucasian-associated ancestry cluster. General study results and limits: The authors considered a cluster of highly shared sequence variants likely to be a sequencing artifact. A prior analysis recorded that most TCR beta V segments were productive about 90% or about 30% of the time. Later on, analysis showed that most CMV-associated TCR beta chains appeared to be HLA-restricted.

In the PCR, 60 Vbeta and 13 Jbeta primers were used. Generated by immunoSEQ multiplex PCR, the TCRdb table keeps only in-frame clones and is missing some. The profile covers around 110,000 clones, with 9% to 10% appearing a single time and roughly 3.1% taken by the ten largest. About this clone itself: As yet, its antigen is unknown.

The receptor was isolated from a young man in good health and CMV-seronegative. The sample consisted of PBMCs.

The CDR3 DNA is TGTGCCAGCAGTGCTCTAACAGTGAGCTCCTATAATTCACCCCTCCACTTT. Translation: CASSALTVSSYNSPLHF. The chain uses TRBV6-1 and TRBJ1-6; no reliable D call. Germline V gives CDR1 MNHNS, CDR2 SASEGT. V gave up 4 bases and J gave up 0 bases, with 13 bases separating them. This CDR3 region has 17 residues.